Each of the 16 T cell receptor beta chains below was sequenced from the same sample in a study of blood T cell repertoires in COVID-19 (TCRdb year 2020). The library came from the immunoSEQ multiplex PCR assay. Not all clones reach the TCRdb copy of this immuneACCESS table, which keeps in-frame sequences only. Checked studies attribute under half of the gap to unresolved V genes and leave the rest unexplained. This sample holds some 80,000 clones; about 90% were observed only once. The biggest ten clones account for less than 3.5% of the sample. The sequencing input was peripheral blood. All receptors come from a woman in her forties or fifties with active or convalescent COVID-19.

The chain is built from TRBV18 and TRBJ2-7; 7 nucleotides match TRBD2. Trimming cost V 1 base and J 3 bases; bases outside gene matches: 3. There are 14 residues in the CDR3. The germline V gene has CDR1 KGHSH and CDR2 LQKENI. CDR3 sequence reads: CASSPQWGGYEQYF. In nucleotides, the CDR3 is TGTGCCAGCTCACCACAGTGGGGGGGCTACGAGCAGTACTTC.

The chain combines TRBV10-3 with TRBJ2-6; 7 bases are a match to TRBD1. The length of the CDR3 is 16 residues. In germline, CDR1 is ENHRY, CDR2 SYGVKD. The V gene end was trimmed by 2 bases and the J gene end by 0 bases; junction bases not matched to a gene: 1. CDR3 coding DNA: TGTGCCATCAGTGAGGCAGGGGGCTCTGGGGCCAACGTCCTGACTTTC. This gives the protein CAISEAGGSGANVLTF.

V and J are TRBV10-3 and TRBJ1-1, with unresolved D. Trimming pared 0 bases from V and 6 bases from J, leaving 5 bases between. This CDR3 has 12 residues. CDR1 ENHRY and CDR2 SYGVKD come from the germline V gene. The CDR3 DNA reads TGTGCCATCAGTGAGTCGGCGGCTGAAGCTTTCTTT. Protein sequence: CAISESAAEAFF.

The chain uses TRBV7-2 and TRBJ1-2; D ambiguous. Trimming took 2 bases from V and 5 from J, leaving 12 bases between them. This CDR3 has 14 amino acids. Germline lookup yields CDR1 SGHTA and CDR2 FQGNSA. The CDR3 sequence is CASSLTQAMYGYTF. Written as DNA, the CDR3 is TGTGCCAGCAGCTTAACGCAGGCGATGTATGGCTACACCTTC.

This clone has just one count. This chain uses TRBV9 with TRBJ2-2, with 11 bases identical to TRBD2. The CDR3 is made up of 17 amino acids. V trimming: 3 bases; J trimming: 1 base; junction bases outside the gene matches: 5. Germline-derived CDR1 and CDR2 are SGDLS and YYNGEE. The CDR3 region is CASSAEGLAVNTGELFF. DNA for the CDR3: TGTGCCAGCAGCGCCGAGGGACTAGCGGTGAACACCGGGGAGCTGTTTTTT.

V is TRBV27 and J is TRBJ1-4; TRBD1 aligns across 7 bases. Trimming removed 6 bases from V and 0 bases from J; junction bases left unmatched: 4. CDR1 MNHEY and CDR2 SMNVEV come from the germline V gene (reference sequence). This CDR3 is built from 15 residues. The CDR3 loop reads CASRGTVSTNEKLFF. As DNA, the CDR3 is TGTGCCAGCAGAGGGACAGTCTCAACTAATGAAAAACTGTTTTTT.

Within the sample, this clone is medium-sized (0.01 to 0.1%). This chain links TRBV6-1 with TRBJ1-2; a weak D match, TRBD1 (6 bases). V was pared by 0 bases and J by 2 bases, with 7 bases between. Germline-derived CDR1 and CDR2 are MNHNS and SASEGT. The CDR3 sequence is 14 residues long. Here the CDR3 reads CASSEADRNYGYTF. The CDR3 DNA is TGTGCCAGCAGTGAAGCTGACAGGAACTATGGCTACACCTTC.

The chain has TRBV29-1 and TRBJ1-2, with 7 positions matching TRBD1. The length of the CDR3 is 11 residues. CDR1 is SQVTM, CDR2 ANQGSEA, per germline. V dropped 6 bases and J dropped 3; count of bases not matched to a gene: 1. CDR3 sequence (DNA): TGCAGCGTCGGACAGGACTATGGCTACACCTTC. Residues: CSVGQDYGYTF.

This clone was picked up one time. V is TRBV24-1 and J is TRBJ1-3; 9 bases line up with TRBD1. This CDR3 is 17 amino acids long. Germline V gene data show CDR1 as KGHDR and CDR2 as SFDVKD. V lost 4 bases, J lost 4 bases, and 10 bases stayed unmatched. The DNA for the CDR3 is TGTGCCACCAGTGAGGCCGGGACAGGGAAGGTCGGAAACACCATATATTTT. This translates into CATSEAGTGKVGNTIYF.

The J gene is TRBJ2-1, the V gene TRBV7-2; maybe TRBD2 (6 bases). The germline V gene has CDR1 SGHTA and CDR2 FQGNSA. V lost 5 bases, J lost 3 bases, and 17 bases lay in between. The CDR3 contains 16 residues. The CDR3 bases are TGTGCCAGCAGCCGCGAGAGTTCCGGGGGCTACAATGAGCAGTTCTTC. It translates to CASSRESSGGYNEQFF.

The chain is built from TRBV5-6 and TRBJ1-4; 9 bases agree with TRBD1. V trimming: 3 bases; J trimming: 4 bases; junction bases outside the gene matches: 7. Germline V CDR1 and CDR2: SGHDT, YYEEEE. The CDR3 runs to 16 residues. For the CDR3, the DNA is TGTGCCAGCAGCTGGGGACAGGGAAGCCGTAATGAAAAACTGTTTTTT. It codes for CASSWGQGSRNEKLFF.

V is TRBV9 and J is TRBJ2-3; 8 positions agree with TRBD1. Germline CDR1 is SGDLS and CDR2 is YYNGEE. With V trimmed by 4 bases and J by 2 bases, 6 bases remained unmatched. The CDR3 runs to 15 residues. CDR3 DNA: TGTGCCAGCAGCATAGCAGGGGGCTCCACAGATACGCAGTATTTT. Its protein is CASSIAGGSTDTQYF. Looking up the rest from reference TRBV9 and TRBJ2-3 gives the full variable domain: DSGVTQTPKHLITATGQRVTLRCSPRSGDLSVYWYQQSLDQGLQFLIQYYNGEERAKGNILERFSAQQFPDLHSELNLSSLELGDSALYFCASSIAGGSTDTQYFGPGTRLTVL.

The chain has TRBV5-4 and TRBJ2-5; D might be TRBD1 (6 bases). V was shortened by 4 bases and J by 5 bases, with 21 bases between the two germline ends. The CDR3 loop spans 16 amino acids. Germline V gives CDR1 SGHNT, CDR2 YYREEE (reference sequence). CDR3 residues: CASSLGLEKGEETQYF. As DNA, the CDR3 is TGTGCCAGCAGCCTTGGACTGGAGAAGGGGGAGGAGACCCAGTACTTC.

J is TRBJ1-1 and V is TRBV9, with D perhaps TRBD1 (5 bases). V shed 2 bases and J shed 7 bases, with 12 bases lying between them. This CDR3 is 13 amino acids long. Germline V lookup: CDR1 SGDLS, CDR2 YYNGEE. CDR3 amino acids: CASSVDNLGEAFF. CDR3 in DNA: TGTGCCAGCAGCGTGGACAATCTGGGTGAAGCTTTCTTT.

This clone has only a few counts. V and J are TRBV19 and TRBJ2-5; D possibly corresponds to TRBD1 (7 bases). Trimming shortened V by 4 bases and J by 5 bases, and 14 bases separated the two germline ends. The CDR3 sequence is 14 residues long. CDR1 and CDR2 (germline): LNHDA, SQIVND (reference sequence). CDR3 protein: CASSTATGRETQYF. As DNA, the CDR3 is TGTGCCAGTAGTACGGCGACAGGGAGGGAGACCCAGTACTTC. The variable domain in full, with the rest retrieved from reference TRBV19 and TRBJ2-5, is DGGITQSPKYLFRKEGQNVTLSCEQNLNHDAMYWYRQDPGQGLRLIYYSQIVNDFQKGDIAEGYSVSREKKESFPLTVTSAQKNPTAFYLCASSTATGRETQYFGPGTRLLVL.

This clone was observed once. The genes are TRBV6-5 and TRBJ2-7; TRBD1 matches 8 bases. Losses at the gene ends were 5 bases for V and 1 base for J; bases not matched to a gene: 7. The CDR3 is 15 amino acids. Looked up from germline, CDR1 is MNHEY and CDR2 is SVGAGI. CDR3 in amino acids: CASSRGQGLSYEQYF. The DNA of the CDR3 is TGTGCCAGCAGTCGCGGACAGGGACTTTCCTACGAGCAGTACTTC.